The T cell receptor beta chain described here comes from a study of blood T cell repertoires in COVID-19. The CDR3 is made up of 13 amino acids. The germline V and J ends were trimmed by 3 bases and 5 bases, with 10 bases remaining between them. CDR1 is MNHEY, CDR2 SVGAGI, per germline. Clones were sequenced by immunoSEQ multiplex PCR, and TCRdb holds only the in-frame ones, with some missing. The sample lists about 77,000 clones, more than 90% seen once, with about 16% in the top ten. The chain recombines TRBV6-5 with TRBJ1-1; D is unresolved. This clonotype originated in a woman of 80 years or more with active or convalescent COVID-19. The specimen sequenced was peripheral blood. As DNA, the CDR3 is TGTGCCAGCAGTTATCGGAGGGAGACTGAAGCTTTCTTT. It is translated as CASSYRRETEAFF.